The 20 T cell receptor beta chains listed next were all sequenced from one sample in a study of T cells in narcolepsy. TCRdb keeps only in-frame clones here, not all; method: immunoSEQ multiplex PCR. The table lists about 40,000 clones, approximately 90% of them singletons. Source material: CD45RA- memory CD4+ T cells from PBMCs. Receptor source: a human donor with narcolepsy.

J is TRBJ1-2 and V is TRBV7-2, with D perhaps matching TRBD1 (5 bases). This CDR3 is 15 amino acids long. V was shortened by 8 bases and J by 6 bases, with 22 bases between the two germline ends. The germline CDR1 and CDR2 sequences are SGHTA and FQGNSA. The CDR3, as DNA: TGTGCCAGCGGATCATACTTGGGGGAGGGAGATGGCTACACCTTC. Its protein is CASGSYLGEGDGYTF.

This clone was seen once. This chain connects TRBV9 to TRBJ1-1; a possible D gene is TRBD1 (5 bases). The V end lost 0 bases, the J end lost 9 bases, and 15 bases lay between the germline ends. Germline CDR1 and CDR2: SGDLS and YYNGEE. The CDR3 is 14 amino acids. CDR3 protein: CASSVGSRDPQAFF. CDR3 sequence (DNA): TGTGCCAGCAGCGTAGGGAGCAGGGACCCGCAAGCTTTCTTT. Using reference TRBV9 and TRBJ1-1 for the parts outside the CDR3, the full variable domain is DSGVTQTPKHLITATGQRVTLRCSPRSGDLSVYWYQQSLDQGLQFLIQYYNGEERAKGNILERFSAQQFPDLHSELNLSSLELGDSALYFCASSVGSRDPQAFFGQGTRLTVV.

V gene TRBV19 combines with J gene TRBJ2-7, with TRBD1 identical over 7 bases. V dropped 5 bases and J dropped 2; count of bases not matched to a gene: 6. Germline V gene sequence: CDR1 LNHDA, CDR2 SQIVND (reference sequence). This CDR3 comprises 14 residues. The CDR3 loop reads CASSPQGLAYEQYF. In DNA, the CDR3 is TGTGCCAGTAGTCCACAGGGGCTCGCCTACGAGCAGTACTTC.

Here the CDR3 reads CVMLGVREDTEAFF. The DNA for the CDR3 is TGTGTCATGCTCGGGGTGCGGGAGGACACTGAAGCTTTCTTT. The chain carries TRBV30 and TRBJ1-1, with D hard to call. This CDR3 has 14 residues. The germline V gene encodes CDR1 GTSNPN and CDR2 SVGIG (reference sequence).

The chain uses TRBV18 and TRBJ2-7; D is unresolved. This CDR3 spans 13 amino acids. Germline V gene lookup returns CDR1 KGHSH and CDR2 LQKENI. The germline V and J ends were trimmed by 4 bases and 2 bases, with 9 bases remaining between them. The CDR3 DNA reads TGTGCCAGCTCACGGGGAAGAACCTACGAGCAGTACTTC. It encodes CASSRGRTYEQYF.

V gene TRBV6-1 combines with J gene TRBJ2-3; no definite D call. The germline V gene encodes CDR1 MNHNS and CDR2 SASEGT. The CDR3 extends over 11 amino acids. Trimming cost V 6 bases and J 3 bases, with 4 bases left between them. The CDR3 region has the DNA TGTGCCAGCAGCCGTACAGATACGCAGTATTTT. It codes for CASSRTDTQYF.

The CDR3 DNA reads as TGCAGTGCTTGGCACGAGCAGTACTTC. Protein: CSAWHEQYF. J is TRBJ2-7 and V is TRBV20-1; D gene ambiguous. Germline V gene lookup returns CDR1 DFQATT and CDR2 SNEGSKA (reference sequence). The V and J ends lost 5 bases and 5 bases respectively, with 4 bases between them. The CDR3 consists of 9 residues.

This clone turned up a few times. V gene TRBV5-6 combines with J gene TRBJ2-7, with D hard to call. V was clipped by 4 bases and J by 5 bases, with 7 bases between them. CDR3 size: 11 residues. Germline-derived CDR1 and CDR2 are SGHDT and YYEEEE. CDR3 DNA sequence: TGTGCCAGCAGCAGGATCAACGAGCAGTACTTC. This sequence encodes CASSRINEQYF.

V and J are TRBV19 and TRBJ2-3, with D possibly being TRBD2 (6 bases). Per germline, CDR1 LNHDA and CDR2 SQIVND (reference sequence). The CDR3 is 15 residues long. V was cut by 8 bases and J by 0 bases, with 15 bases left in between. Here the CDR3 DNA reads TGTGCCAGTTCCCGAGGCGGGGCTAGCACAGATACGCAGTATTTT. This gives the protein CASSRGGASTDTQYF.

This chain joins TRBV11-3 and TRBJ2-1; the match to TRBD2 covers 10 bases. The V segment lost 5 bases and the J segment 10 bases; nucleotides outside the gene matches: 8. The CDR3 length is 14 residues. Germline CDR1 reads SGHNT; CDR2 reads YENEEA. The CDR3 reads CASSRASGSNEQFF. In DNA, the CDR3 is TGTGCCAGCAGCAGAGCTAGCGGGAGCAACGAGCAGTTCTTC.

The CDR3 loop reads CASSSQRRSSYNEQFF. The CDR3 nucleotides read TGTGCCAGCAGCTCGCAGCGGAGAAGCTCCTACAATGAGCAGTTCTTC. The V call is TRBV7-8, the J call TRBJ2-1; D might be TRBD2 (5 bases). V was trimmed by 4 bases and J by 0 bases, leaving 13 bases between them. The CDR3 consists of 16 residues. CDR1 SGHVS and CDR2 FQNEAQ come from the germline V gene.

The gene calls are TRBV19 and TRBJ1-2, with unresolved D. The V and J ends lost 4 bases and 4 bases respectively, with 7 bases between them. The CDR3 has 12 residues. Germline-derived CDR1 and CDR2 are LNHDA and SQIVND (reference sequence). The CDR3 DNA reads TGTGCCAGTAGTACTCCCCCCTATGGCTACACCTTC. Its translation is CASSTPPYGYTF. Filled out from reference TRBV19 and TRBJ1-2, the complete variable domain reads DGGITQSPKYLFRKEGQNVTLSCEQNLNHDAMYWYRQDPGQGLRLIYYSQIVNDFQKGDIAEGYSVSREKKESFPLTVTSAQKNPTAFYLCASSTPPYGYTFGSGTRLTVV.

The gene calls are TRBV11-2 and TRBJ1-2; D call uncertain. CDR3 length: 13 residues. Germline V gene data show CDR1 as SGHAT and CDR2 as FQNNGV. Trimming removed 4 bases from V and 4 bases from J, with 10 bases in between. The CDR3 is CASSSYSSYGYTF. The CDR3 DNA follows: TGTGCCAGCAGCTCTTATTCGTCCTATGGCTACACCTTC.

V is TRBV28 and J is TRBJ1-1; D unclear. The CDR3 is 14 amino acids. The germline V and J ends were trimmed by 6 bases and 1 base, with 12 bases remaining between them. The germline gives CDR1 MDHEN, CDR2 SYDVKM. The CDR3 nucleotides read TGTGCCAGCAGGCTTAAGGGAGGGAACACTGAAGCTTTCTTT. Its protein is CASRLKGGNTEAFF.

The V and J genes are TRBV6-5 and TRBJ1-3; no definite D call. The CDR3 is made up of 15 amino acids. V was clipped by 2 bases and J by 2 bases, with 10 bases between them. Looked up from germline, CDR1 is MNHEY and CDR2 is SVGAGI. The CDR3 bases are TGTGCCAGCAGTTACGCCCAAGGCACTGGAAACACCATATATTTT. It encodes CASSYAQGTGNTIYF.

The V gene is TRBV4-3, the J gene TRBJ1-3; possible D gene TRBD1, 6 bases. The CDR3 is 14 residues long. Germline V lookup: CDR1 LGHNA, CDR2 YSLEER. V lost 4 bases and J lost 3, with 10 bases in between. The CDR3 sequence: CASSRATGGNTIYF. DNA for the CDR3: TGCGCCAGCAGCCGCGCGACAGGTGGAAACACCATATATTTT.

This sequence joins TRBV30 and TRBJ1-4; D is uncertain. Germline-derived CDR1 and CDR2 are GTSNPN and SVGIG (reference sequence). CDR3 length equals 11 residues. Trimming shortened V by 7 bases and J by 13 bases, and 16 bases separated the two germline ends. The CDR3 here is CASRTVRGLFF. CDR3 nucleotides: TGTGCCTCAAGGACGGTTCGGGGACTGTTTTTT.

This sequence joins TRBV5-3 and TRBJ1-1; unclear D gene. TRBV5-3 is noted as an ORF with a role that remains uncertain. CDR3 length equals 12 residues. V was trimmed by 2 bases and J by 3 bases, leaving 5 bases between them. CDR3 in amino acids: CARSLDDTEAFF. In DNA, the CDR3 is TGTGCCAGAAGCTTAGATGACACTGAAGCTTTCTTT.

The genes are TRBV19 and TRBJ2-3, with D uncertain. V was clipped by 5 bases and J by 6 bases, with 12 bases between them. Per the germline V gene, CDR1 is LNHDA and CDR2 is SQIVND (reference sequence). The CDR3 extends over 13 amino acids. The CDR3 loop is CASSFQASDTQYF. CDR3 coding DNA: TGTGCCAGTAGTTTCCAGGCCTCGGATACGCAGTATTTT. Using reference TRBV19 and TRBJ2-3 for the parts outside the CDR3, the full variable domain is DGGITQSPKYLFRKEGQNVTLSCEQNLNHDAMYWYRQDPGQGLRLIYYSQIVNDFQKGDIAEGYSVSREKKESFPLTVTSAQKNPTAFYLCASSFQASDTQYFGPGTRLTVL.

The chain joins TRBV6-6 to TRBJ1-1, with a weak D call TRBD1 (5 bases). Germline V lookup: CDR1 MNHNY, CDR2 SVGAGI (reference sequence). This CDR3 region has 16 residues. V was trimmed by 6 bases and J by 3 bases, leaving 20 bases between them. In nucleotides, the CDR3 is TGTGCCAGCAGCGCCGGTGTGGGAGGGGTTCACACTGAAGCTTTCTTT. Translating it yields CASSAGVGGVHTEAFF.